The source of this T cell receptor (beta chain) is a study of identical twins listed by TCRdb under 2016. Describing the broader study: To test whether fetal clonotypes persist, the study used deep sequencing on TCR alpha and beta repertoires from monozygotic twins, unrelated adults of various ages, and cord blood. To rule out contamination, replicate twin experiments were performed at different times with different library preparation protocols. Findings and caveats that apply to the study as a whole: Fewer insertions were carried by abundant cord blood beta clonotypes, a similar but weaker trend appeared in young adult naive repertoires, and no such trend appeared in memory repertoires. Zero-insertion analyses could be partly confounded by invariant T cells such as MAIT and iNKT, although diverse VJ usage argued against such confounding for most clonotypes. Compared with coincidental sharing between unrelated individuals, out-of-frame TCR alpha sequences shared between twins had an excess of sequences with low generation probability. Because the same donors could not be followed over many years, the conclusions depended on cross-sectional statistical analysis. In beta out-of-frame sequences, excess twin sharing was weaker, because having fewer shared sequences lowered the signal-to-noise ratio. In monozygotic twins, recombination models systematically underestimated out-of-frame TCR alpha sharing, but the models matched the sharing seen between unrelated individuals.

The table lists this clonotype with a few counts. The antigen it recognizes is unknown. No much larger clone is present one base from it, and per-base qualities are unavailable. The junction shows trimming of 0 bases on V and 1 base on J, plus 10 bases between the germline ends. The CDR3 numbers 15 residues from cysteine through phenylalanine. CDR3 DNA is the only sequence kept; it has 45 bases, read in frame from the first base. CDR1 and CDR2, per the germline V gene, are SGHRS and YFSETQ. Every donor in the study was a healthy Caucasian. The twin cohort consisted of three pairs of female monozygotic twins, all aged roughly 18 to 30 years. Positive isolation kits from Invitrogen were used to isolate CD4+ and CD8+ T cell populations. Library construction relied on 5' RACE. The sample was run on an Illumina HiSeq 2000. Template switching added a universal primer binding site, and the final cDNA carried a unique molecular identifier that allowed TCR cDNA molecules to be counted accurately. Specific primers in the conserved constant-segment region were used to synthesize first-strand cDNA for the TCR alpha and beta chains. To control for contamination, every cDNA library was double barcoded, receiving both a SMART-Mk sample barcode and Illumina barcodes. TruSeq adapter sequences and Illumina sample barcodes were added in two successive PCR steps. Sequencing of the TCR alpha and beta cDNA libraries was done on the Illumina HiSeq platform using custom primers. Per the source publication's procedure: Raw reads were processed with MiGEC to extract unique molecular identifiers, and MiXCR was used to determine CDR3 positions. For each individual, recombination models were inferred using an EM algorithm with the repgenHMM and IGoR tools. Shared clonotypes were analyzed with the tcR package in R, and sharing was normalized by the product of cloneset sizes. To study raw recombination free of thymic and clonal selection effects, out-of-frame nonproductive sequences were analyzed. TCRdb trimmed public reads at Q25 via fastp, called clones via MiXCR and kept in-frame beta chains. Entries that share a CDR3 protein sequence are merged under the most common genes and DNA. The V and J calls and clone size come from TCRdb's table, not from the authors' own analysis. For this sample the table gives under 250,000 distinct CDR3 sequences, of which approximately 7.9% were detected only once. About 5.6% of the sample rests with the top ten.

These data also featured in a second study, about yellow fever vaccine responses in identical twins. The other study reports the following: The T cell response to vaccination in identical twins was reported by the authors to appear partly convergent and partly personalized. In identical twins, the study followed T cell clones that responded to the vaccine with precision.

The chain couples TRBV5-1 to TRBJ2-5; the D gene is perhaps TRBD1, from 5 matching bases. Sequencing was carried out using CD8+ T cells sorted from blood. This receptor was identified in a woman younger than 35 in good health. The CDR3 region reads CASSLELGLQETQYF. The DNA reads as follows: TGCGCCAGCAGCTTGGAATTGGGGCTCCAAGAGACCCAGTACTTC. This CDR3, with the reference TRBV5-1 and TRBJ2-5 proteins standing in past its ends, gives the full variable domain KAGVTQTPRYLIKTRGQQVTLSCSPISGHRSVSWYQQTPGQGLQFLFEYFSETQRNKGNFPGRFSGRQFSNSRSEMNVSTLELGDSALYLCASSLELGLQETQYFGPGTRLLVL.